The clone carrying this T cell receptor (beta chain) has a handful of counts. This CDR3 spans 15 amino acids. The germline V gene has CDR1 MDHEN and CDR2 SYDVKM. V was clipped by 5 bases and J by 5 bases; unmatched bases: 9. MiXCR was run by TCRdb on the RACE reads, yielding one entry per CDR3 protein. In the table there are under 200,000 distinct CDR3 sequences, approximately 31% of which are singletons. The time point here: pre-sensitization, week 0. The sample's treatment: therapeutic diphenylcyclopropenone sensitization with weekly scalp DPC. These data originate in a study of human T cells and chemical hapten exposure.

This receptor was taken from a woman under 40 with alopecia areata. Some clones in this sample may be carry-over from other donors' samples. The chain couples TRBV28 to TRBJ1-5; 7 bases line up with TRBD1. The sequencing here drew on whole blood, taken in connection with sensitization to the hapten diphenylcyclopropenone (DPC). The CDR3, as DNA: TGTGCCAGCAGTCCGGGACAGCATACCTATCAGCCCCAGCATTTT. It encodes CASSPGQHTYQPQHF.